This T cell receptor beta chain is from a study of T cell responses to AZD1222 COVID-19 vaccine. A word on this clone: Its target is not known.

Overall study findings and caveats: CD4 TCRs associated with vaccination spanned spike, dominating at 160-218 and 743-854. Increases in Spike-specific TCR breadth and depth were seen after two AZD1222 doses. The study reported that nearly half of spike-specific TCRs target unmutated variant regions.

The CDR3 runs to 14 residues. Germline V gene data show CDR1 as SGDLS and CDR2 as YYNGEE. V gave up 0 bases and J gave up 4 bases; unmatched junction bases: 3. The data were produced by immunoSEQ multiplex PCR, yet TCRdb's version contains in-frame clones alone and is incomplete. The sample gives around 180,000 clones, around 92% of which show up once; about 9.2% is in the top ten. The V and J genes are TRBV9 and TRBJ1-2; 7 positions agree with TRBD1. This clonotype was obtained from an adult in good health. The source was peripheral blood, collected on day 0 of AZD1222 vaccination. The CDR3, as DNA: TGTGCCAGCAGCGTAGGAGGGGACAGCTATGGCTACACCTTC. Protein: CASSVGGDSYGYTF.